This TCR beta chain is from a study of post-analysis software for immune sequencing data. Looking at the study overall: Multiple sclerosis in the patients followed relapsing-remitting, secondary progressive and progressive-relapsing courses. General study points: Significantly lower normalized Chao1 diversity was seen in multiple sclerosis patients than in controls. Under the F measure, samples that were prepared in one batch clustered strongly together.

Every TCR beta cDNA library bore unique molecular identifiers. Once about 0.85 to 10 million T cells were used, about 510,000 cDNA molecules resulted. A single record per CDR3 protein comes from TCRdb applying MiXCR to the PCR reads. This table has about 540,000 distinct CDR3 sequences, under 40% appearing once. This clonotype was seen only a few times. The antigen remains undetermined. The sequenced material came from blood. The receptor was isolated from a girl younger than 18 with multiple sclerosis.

This CDR3 is CASSFAQSTDTQYF. For the CDR3, the DNA is TGTGCCAGCAGCTTTGCGCAGAGCACAGATACGCAGTATTTT. V and J are TRBV11-2 and TRBJ2-3; no clear D. CDR3 length equals 14 residues. Looked up from germline, CDR1 is SGHAT and CDR2 is FQNNGV. V was clipped by 3 bases and J by 0 bases, with 7 bases between them.